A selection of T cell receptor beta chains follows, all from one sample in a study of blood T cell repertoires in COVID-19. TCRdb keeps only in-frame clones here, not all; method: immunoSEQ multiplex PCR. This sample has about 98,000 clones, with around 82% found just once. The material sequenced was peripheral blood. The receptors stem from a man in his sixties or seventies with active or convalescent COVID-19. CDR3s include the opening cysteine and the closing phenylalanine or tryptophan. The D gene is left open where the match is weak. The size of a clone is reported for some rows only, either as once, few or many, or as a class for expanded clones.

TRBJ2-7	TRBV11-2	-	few	CASSSRSSDTYYEQYF	TGTGCCAGCAGCTCGCGAAGTTCGGACACGTACTACGAGCAGTACTTC
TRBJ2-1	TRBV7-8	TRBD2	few	CASSLAGGGPIEQFF	TGTGCCAGCAGCTTAGCGGGCGGGGGGCCGATTGAGCAGTTCTTC
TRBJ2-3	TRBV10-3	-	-	CAISDMTDTQYF	TGTGCCATCAGTGACATGACAGATACGCAGTATTTT
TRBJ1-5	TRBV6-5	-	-	CASSPWDKAQHF	TGTGCCAGCAGTCCTTGGGACAAGGCCCAGCATTTT
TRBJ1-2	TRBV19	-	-	CASSIARQGNYGYTF	TGTGCCAGTAGTATAGCAAGGCAGGGTAACTATGGCTACACCTTC
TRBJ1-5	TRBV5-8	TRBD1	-	CASSGPQGMDQPQHF	TGTGCCAGCAGCGGCCCACAGGGGATGGATCAGCCCCAGCATTTT
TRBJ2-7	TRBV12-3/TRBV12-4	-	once	CASRQGAWAEQYF	TGTGCCAGCAGACAGGGCGCCTGGGCCGAGCAGTACTTC
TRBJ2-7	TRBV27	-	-	CASSLRTNPPVYEQYF	TGTGCCAGCAGTTTAAGGACTAACCCACCAGTCTACGAGCAGTACTTC
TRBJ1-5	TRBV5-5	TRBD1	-	CASSLGESGGQPQHF	TGTGCCAGCAGCTTGGGTGAGTCAGGGGGACAGCCCCAGCATTTT
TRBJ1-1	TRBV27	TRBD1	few	CASSGQGALTEAFF	TGTGCCAGCAGTGGACAGGGGGCACTCACTGAAGCTTTCTTT
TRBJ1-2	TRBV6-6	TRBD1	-	CASSTTGISSYGYTF	TGTGCCAGCAGTACGACAGGGATCTCCTCCTATGGCTACACCTTC
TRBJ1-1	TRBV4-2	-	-	CASSQEGDTEAFF	TGTGCCAGCAGCCAAGAGGGAGACACTGAAGCTTTCTTT
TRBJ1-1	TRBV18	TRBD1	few	CASSPSGTVNTEAFF	TGTGCCAGCTCACCATCGGGGACAGTGAACACTGAAGCTTTCTTT
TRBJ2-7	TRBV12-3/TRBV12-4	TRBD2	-	CASSFGEGEQYF	TGTGCCAGCAGTTTTGGGGAGGGGGAGCAGTACTTC
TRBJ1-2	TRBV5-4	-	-	CASRVMGEDGYTF	TGTGCCAGCAGGGTCATGGGTGAGGATGGCTACACCTTC
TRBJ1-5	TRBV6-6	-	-	CASSPGMGQPQHF	TGTGCCAGCAGTCCAGGGATGGGTCAGCCCCAGCATTTT
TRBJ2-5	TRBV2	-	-	CASSEGRETQYF	TGTGCCAGCAGTGAAGGGAGGGAGACCCAGTACTTC
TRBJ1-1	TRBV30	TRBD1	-	CAWTALQGWNTEAFF	TGTGCCTGGACTGCCCTACAGGGGTGGAACACTGAAGCTTTCTTT
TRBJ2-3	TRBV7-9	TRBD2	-	CASSFKRGPNTDTQYF	TGTGCCAGCAGCTTCAAGCGGGGTCCGAACACAGATACGCAGTATTTT
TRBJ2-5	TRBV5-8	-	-	CASSLGHNWYQETQYF	TGTGCCAGCAGCTTAGGACACAATTGGTACCAAGAGACCCAGTACTTC
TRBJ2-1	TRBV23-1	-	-	CASSQASDNEQFF	TGCGCCAGCAGTCAAGCCAGCGACAATGAGCAGTTCTTC
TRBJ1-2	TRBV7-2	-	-	CASSSHRDTANYGYTF	TGTGCCAGCAGCTCTCACCGGGACACCGCTAACTATGGCTACACCTTC
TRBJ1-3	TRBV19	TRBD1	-	CASSIPGGRNTIYF	TGTGCCAGTAGTATACCAGGGGGCCGAAACACCATATATTTT
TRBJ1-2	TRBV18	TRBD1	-	CASSPVDRGNGYTF	TGTGCCAGCTCACCAGTGGACAGGGGGAATGGCTACACCTTC
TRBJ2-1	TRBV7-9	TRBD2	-	CASSPWGGNNEQFF	TGTGCCAGCAGCCCGTGGGGGGGAAACAATGAGCAGTTCTTC
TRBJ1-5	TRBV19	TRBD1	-	CASSIRGQWGQPQHF	TGTGCCAGTAGTATCAGGGGGCAGTGGGGTCAGCCCCAGCATTTT
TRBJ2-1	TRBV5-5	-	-	CASSPLGAKTYNEQFF	TGTGCCAGCAGCCCCCTAGGAGCAAAGACCTACAATGAGCAGTTCTTC
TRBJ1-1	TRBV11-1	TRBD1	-	CASSLLRTGEAFF	TGTGCCAGCAGCTTGCTAAGGACAGGAGAAGCTTTCTTT
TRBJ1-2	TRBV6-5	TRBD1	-	CASIQQGGLGYTF	TGTGCCAGCATTCAACAGGGGGGTCTTGGCTACACCTTC
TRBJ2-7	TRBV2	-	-	CASRGGAASSYEQYF	TGTGCCAGCAGGGGGGGGGCCGCCAGCTCCTACGAGCAGTACTTC
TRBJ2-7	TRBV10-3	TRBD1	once	CAISGSGQPNYEQYF	TGTGCCATCAGTGGTTCGGGACAGCCAAACTACGAGCAGTACTTC
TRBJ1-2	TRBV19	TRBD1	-	CASRPQGARGYTF	TGTGCCAGTAGACCACAGGGGGCGCGCGGCTACACCTTC
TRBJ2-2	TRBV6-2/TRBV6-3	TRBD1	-	CASSQQGWELFF	TGTGCCAGCAGTCAACAGGGGTGGGAGCTGTTTTTT
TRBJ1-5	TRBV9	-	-	CASSPGTTYSNQPQHF	TGTGCCAGCAGCCCCGGGACAACTTATAGCAATCAGCCCCAGCATTTT
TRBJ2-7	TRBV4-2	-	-	CASSQDRGWSYEQYF	TGTGCCAGCAGCCAAGATCGGGGGTGGTCCTACGAGCAGTACTTC
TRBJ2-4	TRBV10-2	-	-	CASSTGSVAKNIQYF	TGCGCCAGCAGTACGGGGAGCGTAGCCAAAAACATTCAGTACTTC
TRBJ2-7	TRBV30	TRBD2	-	CAWSALAGFPYEQYF	TGTGCCTGGAGTGCCCTAGCGGGGTTCCCCTACGAGCAGTACTTC